This TCR beta chain was recorded in a study of T-cell memory formation after mild COVID-19. Comments on this clonotype: Antigen unknown.

CDR1 DFQATT and CDR2 SNEGSKA come from the germline V gene (reference sequence). This CDR3 spans 13 amino acids. Trimming left V 1 base short and J 3 bases short, with 9 bases between. TCRdb reanalysed the 5' RACE reads using MiXCR and keeps one entry per CDR3 protein. The sample holds 400,000 to 500,000 distinct CDR3 sequences, 20% to 30% seen once. Study-wide findings and caveats: Among clones contracting day 15 to 85, CD4/CD8 was balanced, whereas later expanders leaned CD4+.

This chain connects TRBV20-1 to TRBJ1-1; D unresolved. The source material was PBMCs or a T cell subset sorted from them (not recorded which). This receptor was taken from an adult woman who had mild COVID-19 (a few samples of this study predate the infection). Cell type and time point are not known. CDR3 sequence (DNA): TGCAGTGCTAGAGTCGACGGGGACACTGAAGCTTTCTTT. Its translation is CSARVDGDTEAFF.